Described below is a single T cell receptor beta chain sequence and its context. Its antigen is still unknown. This record comes from a study of CXCR3-negative and CXCR3-positive naive CD8 T cells. General study findings and limits: Naive cells with CXCR3 showed TRB CDR3s that were more hydrophobic than those in CXCR3-negative naive cells. Whereas both naive subsets had comparably high diversity, memory CD8+ cells had much lower diversity.

The germline V gene has CDR1 SGHTA and CDR2 FQGNSA. CDR3 length: 15 amino acids. Naive cells were sorted as CD45RO-, CCR7+, CD27+ and CD95-. 5' RACE with UMI labels generated the TRB cDNA libraries. Reprocessing the 5' RACE reads, TCRdb reports a single entry for every CDR3 protein and omits DNA. Its listing shows around 8,400 distinct CDR3 sequences. Sequenced input: naive CXCR3- CD8+ T cells from blood. The subset was: CD45RO-CCR7+CD27+CD95- naive CD8+ T cells lacking CXCR3 (TNR3-). The gene calls are TRBV7-2 and TRBJ1-1; there is no DNA to check the TCRdb D call of TRBD1. The sequence derives from a human donor in good health. Some clones in this sample may be carry-over from other donors' samples. CDR3 residues: CASSGRQGMNTEAFF.